A single sample is the source of the 13 T cell receptor beta chains below, sequenced in a study of CD8 T cells in Susac syndrome. The RNA input was about 0.5 to 1 ug, and it was reverse transcribed with random hexamers. TCRdb re-called the immunoSEQ multiplex PCR reads through MiXCR, storing one row per CDR3 protein. This sample has under 200,000 distinct CDR3 sequences, with 94% found just once. Sequencing was performed on CD4+ T cells from PBMCs. Every receptor here comes from a human donor with Susac syndrome.

There are a few counts of this clonotype. The chain has TRBV9 and TRBJ2-4; maybe TRBD1 (6 bases). The CDR3 runs 15 residues. V lost 0 bases and J lost 1, with 8 bases in between. The germline CDR1 and CDR2 sequences are SGDLS and YYNGEE. This CDR3 is CASSVEGGAKNIQYF. As DNA, the CDR3 is TGTGCCAGCAGCGTAGAAGGGGGTGCCAAAAACATTCAGTACTTC.

A few counts support this clonotype. The chain joins TRBV18 to TRBJ1-1; D gene ambiguous. Germline loops: CDR1 KGHSH, CDR2 LQKENI. The length of the CDR3 is 14 residues. Trimming shortened V by 3 bases and J by 2 bases, and 10 bases separated the two germline ends. The CDR3 here is CASSPPAGNTEAFF. The CDR3 DNA sequence: TGTGCCAGCTCACCTCCCGCCGGTAACACTGAAGCTTTCTTT.

The chain joins TRBV3-1 to TRBJ2-7; D is undetermined. CDR3 length equals 14 residues. Germline V lookup: CDR1 LGHDT, CDR2 YNNKEL (reference sequence). V dropped 4 bases and J dropped 8 bases, with 18 bases sitting between them. The CDR3 sequence: CASSLRSVQGKQYF. CDR3 coding DNA: TGTGCCAGCAGCCTACGGTCCGTTCAAGGGAAGCAGTACTTC.

CDR3 protein: CASSWGDRGHDEQFF. CDR3 bases: TGTGCCAGCAGCTGGGGGGACAGGGGGCACGATGAGCAGTTCTTC. This chain joins TRBV5-8 and TRBJ2-1; 12 bases are shared with TRBD1. The germline V gene encodes CDR1 SGHTS and CDR2 YDEGEE. The ends lost 3 bases at V and 8 bases at J; junction bases unmatched: 6. The CDR3 has 15 amino acids.

The chain combines TRBV6-5 with TRBJ1-1; 9 nucleotides agree with TRBD1. Germline CDR1 and CDR2: MNHEY and SVGAGI. This CDR3 has 13 residues. J was trimmed by 5 bases and V by 4 bases; bases with no gene match: 2. The CDR3 nucleotides are TGTGCCAGCAGTTGGACAGGGGCGACTGAAGCTTTCTTT. Translating it yields CASSWTGATEAFF.

The chain combines TRBV6-9 with TRBJ2-3; 7 nucleotides line up with TRBD1. Germline CDR1 is MNHGY and CDR2 is SVAAGI. The V and J ends lost 3 bases and 1 base, in that order; junction bases with no gene match: 1. The CDR3 runs to 14 residues. The CDR3, as DNA: TGTGCCAGCAGTTACGACAGGGGCACAGATACGCAGTATTTT. It is translated as CASSYDRGTDTQYF.

The chain uses TRBV20-1 and TRBJ1-1; no clear D. CDR1 and CDR2 (germline): DFQATT, SNEGSKA (reference sequence). V lost 0 bases to trimming and J lost 3 bases, with 17 bases between them. This CDR3 spans 16 amino acids. CDR3 protein: CSARDVHSFSDTEAFF. The CDR3, as DNA: TGCAGTGCTAGAGATGTTCACAGTTTCTCGGACACTGAAGCTTTCTTT.

This chain connects TRBV20-1 to TRBJ2-3, with TRBD2 matching over 13 bases. The CDR3 runs to 17 residues. CDR1 is DFQATT, CDR2 SNEGSKA, per germline (reference sequence). The junction had 8 bases not matched to a gene; V was cut back by 1 base and J by 4 bases. The CDR3 loop is CSARALLAGGSSDTQYF. The CDR3 coding sequence is TGCAGTGCTAGAGCCTTACTAGCGGGGGGGTCCTCAGATACGCAGTATTTT.

The rearrangement joins TRBV30 to TRBJ1-5; D gene ambiguous. CDR1 and CDR2 from the germline V gene are GTSNPN and SVGIG (reference sequence). The V gene lost 0 bases and the J gene lost 3 bases, with 9 bases spanning the gap. The CDR3 spans 14 residues. The CDR3 bases are TGTGCCTGGAGTGTCGGACGTAACAATCAGCCCCAGCATTTT. Translating it yields CAWSVGRNNQPQHF.

This chain connects TRBV12-3 or TRBV12-4 to TRBJ2-7; D might be TRBD2 (5 bases). The CDR3 is made up of 15 amino acids. V was trimmed by 6 bases and J by 0 bases, leaving 15 bases between them. The CDR3 DNA reads TGTGCCAGCAGCAATCCGGGATCATACTCCTACGAGCAGTACTTC. Translating it yields CASSNPGSYSYEQYF.

This chain links TRBV20-1 with TRBJ2-7; 7 bases fit TRBD1. The V gene's germline CDR1 is DFQATT and CDR2 SNEGSKA (reference sequence). The J segment lost 5 bases and the V segment lost 5 bases, leaving 9 bases of the junction unmatched. CDR3 length: 13 amino acids. CDR3 region: CSAQETGPHEQYF. CDR3 in DNA: TGCAGTGCTCAAGAGACAGGGCCCCACGAGCAGTACTTC.

The chain combines TRBV29-1 with TRBJ2-4; the match to TRBD2 covers 15 bases. CDR3 length equals 17 residues. Germline CDR1 and CDR2: SQVTM and ANQGSEA. The ends lost 2 bases at V and 3 bases at J; junction bases unmatched: 5. The CDR3 spells CSVEWLGLAGGKNIQYF. The CDR3 DNA reads TGCAGCGTTGAATGGTTGGGACTAGCGGGGGGCAAAAACATTCAGTACTTC.

The chain joins TRBV15 to TRBJ1-1; no definite D call. The germline V and J ends were trimmed by 3 bases and 4 bases, with 15 bases remaining between them. The CDR3 runs 15 residues. CDR1 is LNHNV, CDR2 YYDKDF, per germline (reference sequence). In DNA form, the CDR3 reads TGTGCCACCAGCAGGGCCCTTGGGGAGGGCACTGAAGCTTTCTTT. It specifies CATSRALGEGTEAFF.